This is a list of T cell receptor beta chains from one sample in a study of cytomegalovirus exposure and HLA in healthy donors. Profiling relied on immunoSEQ multiplex PCR, and the TCRdb table lists in-frame clones only, not all of them. This table holds roughly 190,000 clones, roughly 80% found once. Material: PBMCs. All receptors come from a woman in her forties or fifties in good health and CMV-seronegative. CDR3s leave out the opening cysteine and the closing phenylalanine or tryptophan. Each record gives: J gene, V gene, CDR3 protein.

J gene: TRBJ2-1
V gene: TRBV7-2
CDR3 protein: ASSSNGLAGAEQF

J gene: TRBJ2-2
V gene: TRBV7-3
CDR3 protein: ASSTGAALNTGELF

J gene: TRBJ2-7
V gene: TRBV9
CDR3 protein: ASSASGGDSYEQY

J gene: TRBJ2-2
V gene: TRBV19
CDR3 protein: ASTLTGNTGELF

J gene: TRBJ2-7
V gene: TRBV6-5
CDR3 protein: ASRTPGTGGGGQY

J gene: TRBJ1-6
V gene: TRBV5-1
CDR3 protein: ASSPRDTISPLH

J gene: TRBJ2-2
V gene: TRBV7-8
CDR3 protein: ASSLARGPAGTGELF

J gene: TRBJ1-3
V gene: TRBV28
CDR3 protein: ASSPRGIPGNTIY

J gene: TRBJ1-1
V gene: TRBV10-3
CDR3 protein: AISKGQVNTEAF

J gene: TRBJ2-2
V gene: TRBV7-9
CDR3 protein: ASSPARVNTGELF

J gene: TRBJ1-3
V gene: TRBV6-5
CDR3 protein: ASSYLRGEGTIY

J gene: TRBJ1-1
V gene: TRBV5-5
CDR3 protein: ASSLGQANKAF

J gene: TRBJ1-1
V gene: TRBV4-3
CDR3 protein: ASSQDSSGRTEAF

J gene: TRBJ2-3
V gene: TRBV19
CDR3 protein: ASSIPDRAAQY

J gene: TRBJ2-3
V gene: TRBV6-1
CDR3 protein: ASSVGTGRDTQY

J gene: TRBJ1-5
V gene: TRBV7-2
CDR3 protein: ASSFGTGTNQPQH

J gene: TRBJ1-5
V gene: TRBV2
CDR3 protein: ASSGGGAGNQPQH

J gene: TRBJ2-3
V gene: TRBV19
CDR3 protein: ASRSGAGRNTDTQY

J gene: TRBJ1-2
V gene: TRBV28
CDR3 protein: ASSPQGRPYGYT

J gene: TRBJ2-1
V gene: TRBV6-6
CDR3 protein: ASSYTQINNNEQF

J gene: TRBJ2-7
V gene: TRBV13
CDR3 protein: ASSFYPSYEQY

J gene: TRBJ2-3
V gene: TRBV11-2
CDR3 protein: ASSSQLSAADTQY